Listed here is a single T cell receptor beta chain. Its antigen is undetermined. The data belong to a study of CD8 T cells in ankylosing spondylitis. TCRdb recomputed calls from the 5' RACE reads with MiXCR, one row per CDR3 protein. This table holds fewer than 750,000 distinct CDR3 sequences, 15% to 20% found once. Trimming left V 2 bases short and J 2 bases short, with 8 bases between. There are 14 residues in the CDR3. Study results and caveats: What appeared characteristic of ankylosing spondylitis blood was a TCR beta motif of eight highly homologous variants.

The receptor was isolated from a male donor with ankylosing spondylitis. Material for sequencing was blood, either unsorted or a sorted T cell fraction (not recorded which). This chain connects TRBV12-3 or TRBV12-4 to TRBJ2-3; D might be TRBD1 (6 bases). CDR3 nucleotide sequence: TGTGCCAGCAGTTTATGGGGGCCCACAGATACGCAGTATTTT. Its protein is CASSLWGPTDTQYF.